The 18 T cell receptor beta chains below all came from one sample that was sequenced in a study of T cells after yellow fever vaccination. Via MiXCR, TCRdb re-called the 5' RACE reads, giving one row per CDR3 protein. The table has just under 600,000 distinct CDR3 sequences, approximately 12% seen once. Sequencing was performed on PBMCs, taken on the day of the yellow fever booster vaccination. These receptors all come from a man younger than 45 who received the YFV17D yellow fever vaccine.

The chain is built from TRBV20-1 and TRBJ2-7; 7 bases fit TRBD1. Trimming cost V 7 bases and J 2 bases; bases outside gene matches: 8. Germline-derived CDR1 and CDR2 are DFQATT and SNEGSKA (reference sequence). The CDR3 is 13 residues long. CDR3 loop: CSVPGTDPYEQYF. The CDR3 DNA follows: TGCAGTGTTCCAGGGACAGATCCCTACGAGCAGTACTTC.

The chain recombines TRBV27 with TRBJ2-7, with D possibly being TRBD2 (6 bases). The CDR3 is made up of 15 amino acids. The germline CDR1 and CDR2 sequences are MNHEY and SMNVEV (reference sequence). V lost 2 bases and J lost 3, with 14 bases in between. The DNA of the CDR3 is TGTGCCAGCAGTTTAGTTGGAGGGGAGTTCTACGAGCAGTACTTC. It yields the protein CASSLVGGEFYEQYF.

In this sample, this clonotype turned up a few times. This rearrangement joins TRBV7-2 to TRBJ2-3; D is perhaps TRBD1 or TRBD2 (5 bases each). The V gene's germline CDR1 is SGHTA and CDR2 FQGNSA. V dropped 7 bases and J dropped 8 bases, with 19 bases sitting between them. The CDR3 is 14 amino acids. CDR3 in amino acids: CASTRGGSQGTQYF. CDR3 bases: TGTGCCAGCACCCGAGGCGGGTCGCAGGGTACGCAGTATTTT.

The chain has TRBV7-2 and TRBJ2-3; D is unclear. The V end was cut by 3 bases, the J end by 4 bases, with 14 bases between. The germline CDR1 and CDR2 sequences are SGHTA and FQGNSA. This CDR3 has 15 residues. In nucleotides, the CDR3 is TGTGCCAGCAGCTTCCTTGGACCGGCCGCAGATACGCAGTATTTT. Amino acids: CASSFLGPAADTQYF.

There are a few counts of this clonotype. The gene calls are TRBV19 and TRBJ2-1, with D perhaps TRBD2 (5 bases). The germline V gene has CDR1 LNHDA and CDR2 SQIVND (reference sequence). The germline V and J ends were trimmed by 3 bases and 2 bases, with 14 bases remaining between them. This CDR3 has 16 residues. The CDR3 protein is CASSMPGGGPYNEQFF. The CDR3 DNA is TGTGCCAGTAGTATGCCCGGCGGAGGCCCCTACAATGAGCAGTTCTTC.

The chain has TRBV11-2 and TRBJ2-1; D ambiguous. Germline-derived CDR1 and CDR2 are SGHAT and FQNNGV. With 1 base removed from V and 4 bases from J, the gap between germline ends came to 11 bases. The CDR3 covers 15 residues. The CDR3 loop reads CASSLAAANYNEQFF. As DNA, the CDR3 is TGTGCCAGCAGCTTAGCGGCAGCAAATTACAATGAGCAGTTCTTC.

This clonotype has just a few counts. The chain couples TRBV7-8 to TRBJ2-7; D is ambiguous. The ends were cut back, 1 base at V and 0 bases at J, with 10 bases in the middle. CDR3 length equals 15 residues. Germline CDR1 and CDR2: SGHVS and FQNEAQ. This CDR3 reads CASSLVEAPSYEQYF. CDR3 nucleotides: TGTGCCAGCAGCTTAGTTGAGGCACCCTCCTACGAGCAGTACTTC.

This clonotype was picked up a small number of times. The chain has TRBV20-1 and TRBJ2-5; TRBD1 is a possible D gene (5 bases). The CDR3 length is 15 residues. Germline V lookup: CDR1 DFQATT, CDR2 SNEGSKA (reference sequence). Trimming removed 6 bases from V and 7 bases from J, with 24 bases in between. DNA for the CDR3: TGCAGTGCCCATGCAGGACAAAGAGCTGGCGGGACCCAGTACTTC. Residues: CSAHAGQRAGGTQYF.

This clonotype was counted only a few times. The gene calls are TRBV4-3 and TRBJ2-7, with 7 bases matching TRBD2. This CDR3 spans 16 amino acids. The V gene's germline CDR1 is LGHNA and CDR2 YSLEER. With 0 bases clipped from V and 2 bases from J, the junction kept 7 bases outside the gene matches. The CDR3 is CASSQEFFGRTYEQYF. Written as DNA, the CDR3 is TGCGCCAGCAGCCAAGAGTTTTTCGGGAGGACCTACGAGCAGTACTTC.

This clonotype showed up just a few times. The genes are TRBV5-1 and TRBJ2-5; 15 bases match TRBD2. The CDR3 spans 16 residues. Germline loops: CDR1 SGHRS, CDR2 YFSETQ. V shed 4 bases, J shed 5 bases, and the junction held 6 bases outside the gene matches. The CDR3: CASSAGLAGGEETQYF. As DNA, the CDR3 is TGCGCCAGCAGCGCGGGACTAGCGGGAGGAGAGGAGACCCAGTACTTC.

This clonotype was observed a handful of times. V is TRBV29-1 and J is TRBJ2-1, with D maybe TRBD2 (5 bases). From germline, CDR1 is SQVTM and CDR2 ANQGSEA. The germline V and J ends were trimmed by 3 bases and 0 bases, with 12 bases remaining between them. The CDR3 extends over 15 amino acids. The CDR3 DNA sequence: TGCAGCGTTGATAACGGGAAAGGCTCCTACAATGAGCAGTTCTTC. It is translated as CSVDNGKGSYNEQFF.

The gene calls are TRBV7-2 and TRBJ2-7; D might be TRBD2 (6 bases). The CDR3 sequence is 13 residues long. The V end lost 5 bases, the J end lost 4 bases, and 12 bases lay between the germline ends. Germline lookup yields CDR1 SGHTA and CDR2 FQGNSA. The CDR3 DNA is TGTGCCAGCAGCACAGGACGGGGGTACGAGCAGTACTTC. Protein sequence: CASSTGRGYEQYF.

The chain couples TRBV20-1 to TRBJ2-7, with D possibly matching TRBD2 (6 bases). The CDR3 extends over 14 amino acids. Trimming took off 0 bases at V and 2 bases at J, with 11 bases between the two ends. The germline CDR1 and CDR2 sequences are DFQATT and SNEGSKA (reference sequence). The CDR3 region has the DNA TGCAGTGCTAGAGATAGGGCTAGCGCCTACGAGCAGTACTTC. Translated: CSARDRASAYEQYF.

This clonotype came up a few times. The chain has TRBV4-2 and TRBJ2-2; 8 bases agree with TRBD2. CDR3 size: 15 residues. The J segment lost 6 bases and the V segment lost 0 bases, leaving 3 bases of the junction unmatched. The germline V gene has CDR1 LGHNA and CDR2 YNFKEQ. CDR3 in amino acids: CASSQEAGAAGELFF. The CDR3, as DNA: TGTGCCAGCAGCCAAGAAGCGGGAGCTGCCGGGGAGCTGTTTTTT.

The table lists this clonotype with a few counts. This chain links TRBV7-2 with TRBJ2-7; D is possibly TRBD1 (6 bases). The CDR3 has 13 amino acids. The V end lost 4 bases, the J end lost 7 bases, and 14 bases lay between the germline ends. Germline V gene data show CDR1 as SGHTA and CDR2 as FQGNSA. Here the CDR3 reads CASSYQGIGEQYF. CDR3 nucleotides: TGTGCCAGCAGCTACCAGGGGATCGGGGAGCAGTACTTC.

This clonotype occurred a few times. The rearrangement uses TRBV7-8 and TRBJ2-2; 7 nucleotides align to TRBD2. Germline V gene lookup returns CDR1 SGHVS and CDR2 FQNEAQ. CDR3 length equals 17 residues. Germline trimming cut 5 bases from V and 6 bases from J; bases unmatched to any gene: 15. In DNA form, the CDR3 reads TGTGCCAGCAGCCCCACTGGTCGGGGAGGGACGCCCGGGGAGCTGTTTTTT. As protein: CASSPTGRGGTPGELFF.

This chain uses TRBV20-1 with TRBJ1-1; 7 nucleotides align to TRBD1. V lost 7 bases and J lost 1; bases outside the gene matches: 9. CDR3 length: 14 residues. In germline, CDR1 is DFQATT, CDR2 SNEGSKA (reference sequence). The CDR3 nucleotides read TGCAGTGTCATCCTAGGGGGCAAGAACACTGAAGCTTTCTTT. Amino acids: CSVILGGKNTEAFF.

This clonotype appeared a few times. The gene calls are TRBV7-2 and TRBJ2-1; 9 nucleotides agree with TRBD2. The CDR3 consists of 15 residues. Germline CDR1 is SGHTA and CDR2 is FQGNSA. Germline trimming cut 5 bases from V and 6 bases from J; bases unmatched to any gene: 8. CDR3: CASSLSGRGLNEQFF. CDR3 nucleotides: TGTGCCAGCAGCCTTAGCGGGAGAGGTCTCAATGAGCAGTTCTTC.